One sample yielded the 14 T cell receptor beta chains listed below, sequenced in a study of T cells in Graves' hyperthyroidism and ophthalmopathy. The TCR beta CDR3 regions underwent amplification using RNA transcripts as the source. The HTBI primer set served for first-round RT-PCR of the TCR CDR3. Via MiXCR, TCRdb re-called the multiplex PCR reads, giving one row per CDR3 protein. The sample yields hundreds of thousands of distinct CDR3 sequences, approximately 40% seen once. Specimen: blood. Receptors originate from a woman aged 40 to 50 with Graves' hyperthyroidism.

In this sample, this clonotype turned up a few times. The V and J genes are TRBV10-3 and TRBJ1-3, with no clear D. This CDR3 spans 15 amino acids. The germline V gene encodes CDR1 ENHRY and CDR2 SYGVKD. The V and J ends lost 8 bases and 4 bases respectively, with 18 bases between them. The CDR3 nucleotides read TGTGCCATCGGGAGGATAAAGGACCCCGGAAACACCATATATTTT. Residues: CAIGRIKDPGNTIYF.

This clonotype has at least ten counts. The CDR3 DNA follows: TGCGCCAGCAGCACCGGACAGGGGGCAGATTCACCCCTCCACTTT. Protein product: CASSTGQGADSPLHF. The V and J genes are TRBV5-1 and TRBJ1-6, with 11 bases fitting TRBD1. Trimming removed 4 bases from V and 8 bases from J; junction bases left unmatched: 5. The germline V gene encodes CDR1 SGHRS and CDR2 YFSETQ. This CDR3 contains 15 residues.

Remarks on this clonotype: With a much larger clone just one base away, this may be a read error. J is TRBJ2-2 and V is TRBV2; the D gene is possibly TRBD1 (6 bases). Germline CDR1 SNHLY, CDR2 FYNNEI. Trimming pared 7 bases from V and 1 base from J, leaving 16 bases between. The CDR3 loop spans 16 amino acids. CDR3 region: CASTQRGTKNTGELFF. In DNA, the CDR3 is TGTGCCAGCACTCAACGTGGGACAAAGAACACCGGGGAGCTGTTTTTT.

Note on this clonotype: Germline and junction disagree at one end, which may indicate a read error. The chain uses TRBV4-1 and TRBJ2-2; D tentatively reads TRBD1 or TRBD2 (5 bases each). Germline CDR1 MGHRA, CDR2 YSYEKL. CDR3 length equals 13 residues. CDR3 DNA: TGTGCCAGCAGCTTAATGTCCACCGGGGACCTGTTTTTT. It specifies CASSLMSTGDLFF.

This clonotype was detected ten times or more. V gene TRBV12-3 or TRBV12-4 combines with J gene TRBJ2-6; D possibly matches TRBD1 or TRBD2 (5 bases each). The V end was cut by 6 bases, the J end by 1 base, with 19 bases between. CDR3 size: 18 residues. CDR3 DNA: TGTGCCAGCAGACGGGGACCGGTCCCAGAATCTGGGGCCAACGTCCTGACTTTC. Encoded protein: CASRRGPVPESGANVLTF.

The chain links TRBV5-1 to TRBJ2-1, with 7 nucleotides matching TRBD2. Germline V gives CDR1 SGHRS, CDR2 YFSETQ. There are 15 residues in the CDR3. Losses at the gene ends were 1 base for V and 2 bases for J; bases not matched to a gene: 3. CDR3 in amino acids: CASSLNLAAYNEQFF. In nucleotides, the CDR3 is TGCGCCAGCAGCTTGAATCTAGCGGCCTACAATGAGCAGTTCTTC.

This clonotype was picked up a small number of times. The chain uses TRBV7-9 and TRBJ2-5, with D perhaps given as TRBD1 or TRBD2 (5 bases each). Trimming removed 7 bases at V and 1 base at J, with 13 bases between. Germline CDR1 reads SEHNR; CDR2 reads FQNEAQ (reference sequence). The CDR3 has 14 residues. The CDR3 reads CASTPWGIQETQYF. The CDR3 region has the DNA TGTGCCAGCACCCCGTGGGGGATCCAAGAGACCCAGTACTTC.

The chain employs TRBV2 and TRBJ2-5; D may be TRBD1 (6 bases). CDR1 and CDR2 from the germline V gene are SNHLY and FYNNEI. V lost 7 bases, J lost 3 bases, and 9 bases lay in between. This CDR3 is built from 12 residues. In DNA, the CDR3 is TGTGCCAGCAAGAGGGGGAAAGAGACCCAGTACTTC. Translated, it gives CASKRGKETQYF. Looking up the rest from reference TRBV2 and TRBJ2-5 gives the full variable domain: EPEVTQTPSHQVTQMGQEVILRCVPISNHLYFYWYRQILGQKVEFLVSFYNNEISEKSEIFDDQFSVERPDGSNFTLKIRSTKLEDSAMYFCASKRGKETQYFGPGTRLLVL.

This clonotype was observed at least ten times. This chain links TRBV2 with TRBJ1-5; D is perhaps TRBD1 (6 bases). Trimming removed 8 bases from V and 6 bases from J, with 11 bases in between. Germline assignment: CDR1 SNHLY and CDR2 FYNNEI. This CDR3 has 12 residues. For the CDR3, the DNA is TGTGCCAGCGGAAGGGGGTTTCAGCCCCAGCATTTT. This sequence encodes CASGRGFQPQHF.

Only one count was recorded for this clonotype. This may arise from a read error, as a much more abundant clone is one base away. This chain links TRBV7-8 with TRBJ1-1; tentative D call: TRBD1 (5 bases). CDR1 SGHVS and CDR2 FQNEAQ come from the germline V gene. This CDR3 comprises 15 residues. Trimming shortened V by 6 bases and J by 4 bases, and 18 bases separated the two germline ends. The chain's CDR3 is CASRDPGRGSTEAFF. The DNA for the CDR3 is TGTGCCAGCAGGGATCCTGGACGGGGGAGCACTGAAGCTTTCTTT.

The V gene is TRBV20-1, the J gene TRBJ1-5, with TRBD1 matching 8 bases. CDR3 size: 15 residues. Germline V gene lookup returns CDR1 DFQATT and CDR2 SNEGSKA (reference sequence). The J segment lost 6 bases and the V segment lost 1 base, leaving 8 bases of the junction unmatched. The CDR3 DNA reads TGCAGTGCTAGAGGTCAGACAGGGGAGGCTCAGCCCCAGCATTTT. It encodes CSARGQTGEAQPQHF.

This chain uses TRBV7-8 with TRBJ1-2; 12 bases line up with TRBD1. Trimming took 4 bases from V and 4 from J; bases not matched to a gene: 7. The CDR3 extends over 16 amino acids. Germline V CDR1 and CDR2: SGHVS, FQNEAQ. The CDR3 reads CASSSGTGGMGYGYTF. CDR3 nucleotides: TGTGCCAGCAGCTCCGGGACAGGGGGCATGGGCTATGGCTACACCTTC.

This clonotype turned up a few times. The V gene is TRBV12-3 or TRBV12-4, the J gene TRBJ1-6; D not certain. This CDR3 spans 14 amino acids. V was pared by 2 bases and J by 9 bases, with 11 bases between. The CDR3 DNA sequence: TGTGCCAGCAGTTTAAAGGGTCTGGGTTCACCCCTCCACTTT. Translating it yields CASSLKGLGSPLHF.

This clonotype occurred a few times. The chain carries TRBV4-3 and TRBJ2-7, with TRBD2 as a possible D gene (7 bases). This CDR3 contains 14 residues. Looked up from germline, CDR1 is LGHNA and CDR2 is YSLEER. Trimming left V 1 base short and J 2 bases short, with 9 bases between. The CDR3 DNA is TGCGCCAGCAGCCAAGCGGGGGGCGCCTACGAGCAGTACTTC. This translates into CASSQAGGAYEQYF.